These 21 T cell receptor beta chains were sequenced from one sample in a study of shared clonotypes between healthy human individuals. Produced via immunoSEQ multiplex PCR; TCRdb's table is partial and in-frame only. The table lists roughly 2 million clones, 90% to 96% of them singletons. Sequencing was done on a sample of naive CD4+ T cells sorted from blood. This sample's subset: CD45RA+ positively selected. These receptors originate from a man aged 18 to 30 in good health.

The V gene is TRBV29-1, the J gene TRBJ2-1, with TRBD1 identical over 10 bases. The germline CDR1 and CDR2 sequences are SQVTM and ANQGSEA. This CDR3 has 13 amino acids. The J segment lost 7 bases and the V segment lost 7 bases, leaving 7 bases of the junction unmatched. The CDR3 DNA reads as TGCAGCGCAGACAGGGGGCTTGGTAATGAGCAGTTCTTC. Its protein is CSADRGLGNEQFF.

The chain links TRBV5-4 to TRBJ1-6; D is possibly TRBD1 (6 bases). Deletions cut 0 bases from V and 12 bases from J, with 13 bases between. Germline lookup yields CDR1 SGHNT and CDR2 YYREEE (reference sequence). The CDR3 contains 14 residues. As DNA, the CDR3 is TGTGCCAGCAGCTTGGCGGACAGCCGAGGACCCCTCCACTTT. Its translation is CASSLADSRGPLHF.

The rearrangement joins TRBV14 to TRBJ1-2, with D perhaps matching TRBD1 (6 bases). The CDR3 runs to 14 residues. Trimming left V 4 bases short and J 8 bases short, with 17 bases between. Germline CDR1 reads SGHDN; CDR2 reads FVKESK. DNA of the CDR3: TGTGCCAGCAGCCCTCACAGGGCTCGAGGAGGCTACACCTTC. Its translation is CASSPHRARGGYTF.

This chain connects TRBV6-5 to TRBJ1-3, with D uncertain. This CDR3 has 13 residues. The V and J ends lost 6 bases and 0 bases respectively, with 6 bases between them. Germline CDR1 and CDR2: MNHEY and SVGAGI. CDR3 in DNA: TGTGCCAGCAGAACCTACTCTGGAAACACCATATATTTT. This encodes CASRTYSGNTIYF.

This clone was seen a single time. The chain recombines TRBV5-4 with TRBJ2-3; the match to TRBD2 covers 10 bases. The CDR3 has 16 amino acids. From germline, CDR1 is SGHNT and CDR2 YYREEE (reference sequence). The junction had 10 bases not matched to a gene; V was cut back by 4 bases and J by 5 bases. CDR3 DNA: TGTGCCAGCAGCCCCACTAGCGGGGCAGGGGGAGATACGCAGTATTTT. This codes for CASSPTSGAGGDTQYF.

The chain is built from TRBV5-4 and TRBJ1-6; the D is unclear. From germline, CDR1 is SGHNT and CDR2 YYREEE (reference sequence). The CDR3 runs to 15 residues. V was shortened by 0 bases and J by 2 bases, with 6 bases between the two germline ends. CDR3 nucleotide sequence: TGTGCCAGCAGCTTGGGGGAAACCTATAATTCACCCCTCCACTTT. It translates to CASSLGETYNSPLHF.

For this clone: An end of the junction does not agree with germline; a read error may underlie this. This chain uses TRBV7-7 with TRBJ2-1, with TRBD1 matching 7 bases. The CDR3 has 13 amino acids. Germline CDR1 is SSHAT and CDR2 is FNYEAQ (reference sequence). CDR3 nucleotides: TGTGCTAGCAGCGTCGACAGGGTGAATGAGCAGTTCTTC. It specifies CASSVDRVNEQFF.

This sequence joins TRBV7-8 and TRBJ2-7; the match to TRBD2 covers 8 bases. Germline assignment: CDR1 SGHVS and CDR2 FQNEAQ. The trim removed 5 bases at V and 2 bases at J, leaving 14 bases unmatched. CDR3 size: 17 residues. The CDR3 coding sequence is TGTGCCAGCAGCCAGGACAGTAGACCGGGACTAGCCTACGAGCAGTACTTC. Its protein product is CASSQDSRPGLAYEQYF.

Details on this clone: Other DNA sequences in this specimen translate into the identical CDR3. V and J are TRBV5-1 and TRBJ2-5; either TRBD1 or TRBD2 may fit D (5 bases each). Trimming stripped 1 base from V and 5 bases from J, with 9 bases between. The CDR3 is made up of 13 amino acids. Germline values: CDR1 SGHRS, CDR2 YFSETQ. For the CDR3, the DNA is TGCGCCAGCAGCTTGCGGGGCGGGGAGACCCAGTACTTC. Translated: CASSLRGGETQYF.

The genes are TRBV2 and TRBJ1-6; D call uncertain. CDR1 is SNHLY and CDR2 is FYNNEI in the germline V gene. This CDR3 is built from 15 residues. V was shortened by 3 bases and J by 9 bases, with 15 bases between the two germline ends. The CDR3: CASSDYRVVTSPLHF. The CDR3 nucleotides are TGTGCCAGCAGTGACTATAGGGTTGTTACTTCACCCCTCCACTTT.

This rearrangement joins TRBV10-3 to TRBJ2-1; possibly TRBD2 for D (6 bases). Germline lookup yields CDR1 ENHRY and CDR2 SYGVKD. The CDR3 has 14 amino acids. With 4 bases removed from V and 6 bases from J, the gap between germline ends came to 13 bases. Here the CDR3 DNA reads TGTGCCATCAGTGGGGACGGGACTCCCAATGAGCAGTTCTTC. The encoded protein is CAISGDGTPNEQFF.

The CDR3 DNA reads TGTGCCAGCAGCGTAGCTAGCGGGGTACTCACAGATACGCAGTATTTT. This gives the protein CASSVASGVLTDTQYF. V usage is TRBV9 and J usage is TRBJ2-3, with TRBD2 matching 9 bases. CDR1 SGDLS and CDR2 YYNGEE come from the germline V gene. CDR3 length: 16 amino acids. Germline trimming cut 0 bases from V and 2 bases from J; bases unmatched to any gene: 4.

The chain is built from TRBV7-8 and TRBJ1-5; D remains unclear. CDR1 is SGHVS, CDR2 FQNEAQ, per germline. The CDR3 runs to 13 residues. Trimming shortened V by 2 bases and J by 7 bases, and 9 bases separated the two germline ends. The CDR3 here is CASSLRGSQPQHF. The CDR3 DNA follows: TGTGCCAGCAGCTTACGAGGGAGCCAGCCCCAGCATTTT.

The V gene is TRBV15, the J gene TRBJ2-5; unclear D gene. The germline V and J ends were trimmed by 0 bases and 10 bases, with 9 bases remaining between them. Germline CDR1 and CDR2: LNHNV and YYDKDF (reference sequence). The CDR3 is 12 amino acids. The CDR3 loop reads CATSRDGRDQYF. CDR3 DNA: TGTGCCACCAGCAGAGATGGTAGGGACCAGTACTTC.

This clone is a singleton in its sample. The rearrangement uses TRBV5-1 and TRBJ1-2; D not resolved. From germline, CDR1 is SGHRS and CDR2 YFSETQ. Trimming removed 5 bases at V and 0 bases at J, with 11 bases between. The CDR3 covers 14 residues. CDR3 sequence: CASREDFANYGYTF. DNA of the CDR3: TGCGCCAGCAGAGAAGACTTCGCTAACTATGGCTACACCTTC.

This chain connects TRBV2 to TRBJ1-2; D is uncertain. Germline values: CDR1 SNHLY, CDR2 FYNNEI. CDR3 length: 15 amino acids. V dropped 4 bases and J dropped 2 bases, with 14 bases sitting between them. Written as DNA, the CDR3 is TGTGCCAGCAGTGGATGGCAGCCAAAGAACTATGGCTACACCTTC. This codes for CASSGWQPKNYGYTF. The whole variable domain, remainder taken from reference TRBV2 and TRBJ1-2, is EPEVTQTPSHQVTQMGQEVILRCVPISNHLYFYWYRQILGQKVEFLVSFYNNEISEKSEIFDDQFSVERPDGSNFTLKIRSTKLEDSAMYFCASSGWQPKNYGYTFGSGTRLTVV.

The CDR3 spells CASSNRQGRSSYNEQFF. CDR3 DNA sequence: TGTGCCAGCAGTAACCGACAGGGTCGAAGCTCCTACAATGAGCAGTTCTTC. The chain recombines TRBV2 with TRBJ2-1; 7 bases map to TRBD1. The CDR3 is 17 amino acids. Germline values: CDR1 SNHLY, CDR2 FYNNEI. The V gene end was trimmed by 5 bases and the J gene end by 0 bases; junction bases not matched to a gene: 10.

The genes are TRBV10-1 and TRBJ1-4; TRBD1 matches at 8 bases. Unmatched junction bases numbered 3, after V lost 2 bases and J lost 7 bases. Germline assignment: CDR1 WNHNN and CDR2 SYGVQD (reference sequence). The CDR3 totals 14 residues. CDR3 in DNA: TGCGCCAGCAGTGAGGACAGGGGTGGTGAAAAACTGTTTTTT. Protein sequence: CASSEDRGGEKLFF.

The chain couples TRBV7-6 to TRBJ2-5; 11 bases match TRBD2. The CDR3 is 17 amino acids. The ends lost 1 base at V and 1 base at J; junction bases unmatched: 5. Germline V lookup: CDR1 SGHVS, CDR2 FNYEAQ. The CDR3: CASSLGASGGRQETQYF. The CDR3 DNA reads TGTGCCAGCAGCTTAGGGGCTAGCGGGGGGCGCCAAGAGACCCAGTACTTC.

The gene calls are TRBV5-1 and TRBJ2-1; 9 nucleotides align to TRBD2. Germline V gene lookup returns CDR1 SGHRS and CDR2 YFSETQ. The length of the CDR3 is 17 residues. The trim removed 0 bases at V and 7 bases at J, leaving 11 bases unmatched. The CDR3, as DNA: TGCGCCAGCAGCTTGGAAAAGGCGGGAGGGCCGGGGAATGAGCAGTTCTTC. This translates into CASSLEKAGGPGNEQFF.

The CDR3 bases are TGTGCCAGCAGTTTAGGTGGGACAGGGTTTGAAAAACTGTTTTTT. Its protein is CASSLGGTGFEKLFF. The chain carries TRBV28 and TRBJ1-4; 9 nucleotides match TRBD1. V was pared by 2 bases and J by 7 bases, with 5 bases of the junction left unmatched. Looked up from germline, CDR1 is MDHEN and CDR2 is SYDVKM. The CDR3 consists of 15 residues.